The 10 T cell receptor beta chains below were found in one sample sequenced in a study of T cells in Graves' hyperthyroidism and ophthalmopathy (dated by TCRdb to between 2018 and 2021). Libraries were constructed by multiplex PCR. Sequenced on an Illumina HiSeq 2000. Amplification of TCR beta CDR3 regions was carried out from RNA transcripts. The first round of RT-PCR for the TCR CDR3 was performed with the HTBI primer set and the Qiagen OneStep RT-PCR kit. In TCRdb, the public reads were trimmed at Q25 with fastp and aligned with MiXCR, with productive beta chains retained. Duplicate CDR3 protein sequences are folded into a single record with the most common DNA and genes. In this sample the table shows hundreds of thousands of distinct CDR3 sequences, 35% to 40% of which occur a single time. The ten biggest clones cover around 10% of the sample. The source material was blood. These receptors all come from a man younger than 35 with Graves' hyperthyroidism.

This clonotype has ten or more counts. The chain combines TRBV24-1 with TRBJ1-1; TRBD1 aligns across 9 bases. The CDR3 has 14 residues. Per the germline V gene, CDR1 is KGHDR and CDR2 is SFDVKD. With V trimmed by 5 bases and J by 5 bases, 5 bases remained unmatched. CDR3 amino acids: CATSVGDRETEAFF. CDR3 nucleotide sequence: TGTGCCACCAGTGTCGGGGACAGGGAAACTGAAGCTTTCTTT.

As regards this clonotype: A read error may produce the germline difference seen at one junction end. V is TRBV7-2 and J is TRBJ2-7; 8 bases are shared with TRBD1. Germline V gene sequence: CDR1 SGHTA, CDR2 FQGNSA. CDR3 length: 15 amino acids. CDR3 sequence: CASSPGQGLFYEQYF. The CDR3, as DNA: TGCGCCAGCAGCCCAGGACAGGGACTGTTCTACGAGCAGTACTTC.

The gene calls are TRBV9 and TRBJ2-7, with TRBD1 matching over 10 bases. CDR3 length: 14 amino acids. Germline CDR1 and CDR2: SGDLS and YYNGEE. V dropped 4 bases and J dropped 7; count of bases not matched to a gene: 8. CDR3 residues: CASSKGTGVEEQYF. CDR3 sequence (DNA): TGTGCCAGCAGCAAAGGGACAGGGGTAGAAGAGCAGTACTTC.

The J gene is TRBJ2-5, the V gene TRBV30, with a possible D match to TRBD1 (5 bases). Germline V gene lookup returns CDR1 GTSNPN and CDR2 SVGIG (reference sequence). CDR3 length: 11 residues. Trimming removed 2 bases at V and 9 bases at J, with 10 bases between. The CDR3 region has the DNA TGTGCCTGGAGTACCCAGGGCGCCCAGTACTTC. Its protein product is CAWSTQGAQYF.

This clonotype came up many times. The rearrangement joins TRBV10-3 to TRBJ1-6; TRBD1 is a possible D gene (5 bases). This CDR3 comprises 13 residues. Trimming removed 9 bases at V and 5 bases at J, with 11 bases between. Germline lookup yields CDR1 ENHRY and CDR2 SYGVKD. The CDR3 loop is CAMQTADNSPLHF. CDR3 nucleotide sequence: TGTGCCATGCAGACAGCGGATAATTCACCCCTCCACTTT.

The chain combines TRBV7-2 with TRBJ2-5, with 8 bases aligning to TRBD1. The CDR3 sequence is 15 residues long. Trimming removed 7 bases from V and 5 bases from J; junction bases left unmatched: 12. Germline lookup yields CDR1 SGHTA and CDR2 FQGNSA. The CDR3 is CASTTGWTGKETQYF. CDR3 sequence (DNA): TGTGCCAGCACGACCGGTTGGACAGGGAAGGAGACCCAGTACTTC. Full variable domain (remainder filled in from reference TRBV7-2 and TRBJ2-5): GAGVSQSPSNKVTEKGKDVELRCDPISGHTALYWYRQSLGQGLEFLIYFQGNSAPDKSGLPSDRFSAERTGGSVSTLTIQRTQQEDSAVYLCASTTGWTGKETQYFGPGTRLLVL.

The chain links TRBV13 to TRBJ1-1; D perhaps matches TRBD1 (6 bases). The CDR3 consists of 14 residues. Looked up from germline, CDR1 is PRHDT and CDR2 is FYEKMQ (reference sequence). V shed 3 bases and J shed 1 base, with 9 bases lying between them. The CDR3 coding sequence is TGTGCCAGCAGCTTCGGGACAAGGAACACTGAAGCTTTCTTT. The encoded protein is CASSFGTRNTEAFF.

The V gene is TRBV10-3, the J gene TRBJ2-1, with D uncertain. Between the trimmed V and J ends, which lost 4 bases and 6 bases, there was a span of 10 bases. In germline, CDR1 is ENHRY, CDR2 SYGVKD. The CDR3 covers 13 residues. The CDR3 DNA reads as TGTGCCATCAGTGGTGGTAGCAGCAATGAGCAGTTCTTC. Translation: CAISGGSSNEQFF.

This clonotype has just a few counts. The V and J genes are TRBV5-1 and TRBJ1-4; 10 bases are shared with TRBD1. The germline gives CDR1 SGHRS, CDR2 YFSETQ. This CDR3 is built from 15 residues. J was trimmed by 11 bases and V by 6 bases; bases with no gene match: 13. Here the CDR3 DNA reads TGCGCCAGCACACTCGGCGGGACAGGGGATGTGAAACTGTTTTTT. This gives the protein CASTLGGTGDVKLFF.

The V and J genes are TRBV29-1 and TRBJ2-5; possibly TRBD2 for D (7 bases). The germline CDR1 and CDR2 sequences are SQVTM and ANQGSEA. This CDR3 comprises 15 residues. V was cut by 6 bases and J by 1 base, with 18 bases left in between. The CDR3 loop reads CSVGLQGTTQETQYF. In DNA form, the CDR3 reads TGCAGCGTAGGGTTGCAGGGGACTACCCAAGAGACCCAGTACTTC.